This entry concerns a single TCR beta chain. Its antigen is currently not known. The input lacks base qualities; no much larger clone sits a single base away. The sample is drawn from a study of blood T cell repertoires in COVID-19 (dated by TCRdb to about 2020). With respect to the entire study: The collaborator samples originated in the United States, Italy and Spain and spanned the acute and convalescent phases of COVID-19. The dataset comprised deeply sampled blood TCRbeta repertoires from subjects exposed to, actively infected with, or recovered from COVID-19. The material from the prospective study consisted of cDNA or gDNA derived from T cells, B-cell-depleted T cells, or PBMCs. Samples came from the ongoing ImmuneRACE study (first 160 participants) plus 1,254 subjects from 6 global collaborators. A de-identified subject ID, COVID-19 status, age in years and sex were almost always included in the sample metadata. HLA class I and class II types, where available, came from metadata supplied by the sample provider rather than from assay-based typing. The repertoires were released in a freely available public database meant as a resource for research on the immune response to SARS-CoV-2.

Participants in the prospective study were enrolled through a virtual design, were aged roughly 18 to 95 years, and lived in fewer than 30 United States geographic areas. To assign participants to cohorts, the prospective study relied on clinical history that participants themselves reported in a screening survey and a study questionnaire. Mobile phlebotomists in the prospective study collected whole blood, serum and a nasopharyngeal or oropharyngeal swab from every participant. Participants in the prospective study had the option to provide additional blood draws and questionnaires over a roughly 2-month period. Before DNA extraction, prospective study blood samples were shipped either frozen or at room temperature. Overall results and qualifications from the work: How much clinical and demographic metadata was included differed by source and by participant, and the metadata was provided uncurated.

The CDR3 has 15 amino acids, counting the end cysteine and phenylalanine. The entry retains the CDR3 DNA only, 45 bases that are in frame from base 1. Taken from the germline V gene, the CDR1 and CDR2 loops are MNHEY and SVGAGI. V sheds 11 bases and J sheds 0 bases, leaving 19 bases between their ends. TCRbeta CDR3 regions were amplified from genomic DNA using the immunoSEQ Assay, a bias-controlled multiplex PCR. Per the authors' processing: The number of nucleated cells in each sample was estimated from the amplification of reference gene primers within the assay. To quantify the absolute abundance of each unique TCRbeta CDR3 rearrangement, sequence reads were collapsed and filtered. For each sample, productive Simpson clonality was calculated by taking the square root of Simpson's diversity index across productive rearrangements. TCRdb holds this immuneACCESS table with in-frame rearrangements only. Some clones are missing; in checked studies, unresolved V genes explain under half, and the rest has no known cause. V and J calls and clone size are given by that table; D and trimming were obtained from the DNA. Within this sample are fewer than 450,000 clones, with 88% of them counted one time only. The ten largest clones add up to about 2.1% of the sample.

The chain was built from TRBV6-5 and TRBJ2-5; possibly the D gene is TRBD2, per 7 matching bases. The source material was PBMCs or T cells enriched from blood (not recorded which). The sequence came from a woman aged 40-49 years with acute COVID-19. The DNA sequence is given as TGTGCCCCGGGGGCCAGCGGGGTGTACCAAGAGACCCAGTACTTC. It codes for CAPGASGVYQETQYF.